The T cell receptor beta chain under discussion was sequenced for a study of PD-1 blockade in classical Hodgkin lymphoma. Whole-study context: Patients had nivolumab dosed at 3 mg/kg, delivered intravenously every 2 weeks.

TCRdb keeps only in-frame clones here, not all; method: immunoSEQ multiplex PCR. The table records 10,000 to 15,000 clones, roughly 90% of them present only once. Of note for this clone: Its antigen is undetermined.

Following autologous stem cell transplantation, relapse occurred in every patient, and exposure to brentuximab vedotin varied. Magnetic negative selection was used to purify CD4+ T cells from PBMCs that had been thawed. Findings of the study overall: Causes of the repertoire differences remain undefined, possibly disease activity or prior therapy.

This clonotype was obtained from a human donor with classical Hodgkin lymphoma. The sequenced sample was CD4+ T cells from blood, obtained at baseline.

DNA of the CDR3: TGTGCCAGCAGCCAAGTCGGTGGGAATGAGCAGTTCTTC. Translation: CASSQVGGNEQFF. The J gene is TRBJ2-1, the V gene TRBV4-2; D gene unclear. This CDR3 has 13 amino acids. Between the trimmed V and J ends, which lost 1 base and 7 bases, there was a span of 8 bases. CDR1 LGHNA and CDR2 YNFKEQ come from the germline V gene.